This T cell receptor beta chain derives from a study of immune evolution from preneoplasia to lung adenocarcinoma. Whole-study findings and limits: Later-stage lesions seemingly showed higher T cell density and diversity than normal lung. Normal lung had the highest top T cell clone frequencies.

The data were produced by immunoSEQ multiplex PCR, yet TCRdb's version contains in-frame clones alone and is incomplete. The sample comprises approximately 5,100 clones, over 65% of which are singletons, and about 8% rests with the top ten. Germline V CDR1 and CDR2: MNHNS, SASEGT. V was pared by 6 bases and J by 3 bases, with 5 bases of the junction left unmatched. The CDR3 is 13 amino acids. As for this clone: Its antigen is still unknown.

Patients had resection in Japan or China between the mid-2010s and the late 2010s. Two lung cancer pathologists independently confirmed each histologic diagnosis. Sequencing was performed on FFPE adjacent normal lung tissue. The V gene is TRBV6-1, the J gene TRBJ2-7, with 7 bases that match TRBD1. The source of this sequence is a person in their sixties or seventies with lung adenocarcinoma. In DNA form, the CDR3 reads TGTGCCAGCAGCTGGACAGGAGACTACGAGCAGTACTTC. Translating it yields CASSWTGDYEQYF.